These 4 T cell receptor beta chains came from one sample sequenced in a study of human T cells and chemical hapten exposure. Time point meaning: pre-sensitization, week 0. Treatment of the sample: therapeutic diphenylcyclopropenone sensitization with weekly scalp DPC. TCRdb re-called the RACE reads with MiXCR, one entry per CDR3 protein. The sample records approximately 370,000 distinct CDR3 sequences, over 5% being singletons. Sequencing was performed on whole blood, taken in connection with sensitization to the hapten diphenylcyclopropenone (DPC). These receptors all stem from a woman aged 18-29 years with alopecia areata. Some clones in this sample may be carry-over from other donors' samples.

This chain links TRBV7-9 with TRBJ1-4; D remains unclear. Germline loops: CDR1 SEHNR, CDR2 FQNEAQ (reference sequence). The V gene lost 5 bases and the J gene lost 7 bases, with 14 bases spanning the gap. The CDR3 spans 14 residues. The CDR3 DNA reads as TGTGCCAGCAGCCCAGAGGGCGGGGTTGAAAAACTGTTTTTT. Translated, it gives CASSPEGGVEKLFF.

This clonotype has a count of ten or more. This rearrangement joins TRBV7-2 to TRBJ1-1, with 9 bases aligning to TRBD1. The germline CDR1 and CDR2 sequences are SGHTA and FQGNSA. The V segment lost 0 bases and the J segment 10 bases; nucleotides outside the gene matches: 6. This CDR3 is built from 14 residues. In DNA form, the CDR3 reads TGTGCCAGCAGCTTAGCGGGACAGGGAGGGGTAGCTTTCTTT. It encodes CASSLAGQGGVAFF.

This clonotype appeared many times. The chain has TRBV7-2 and TRBJ2-7; TRBD1 or TRBD2 may be the D gene (5 bases each). Germline CDR1 is SGHTA and CDR2 is FQGNSA. CDR3 length equals 13 residues. V lost 5 bases and J 6 bases, leaving 14 bases between the germline ends. CDR3 DNA: TGTGCCAGCAGCCCCCGGCAGGGACGCGAGCAGTACTTC. Translated, it gives CASSPRQGREQYF.

This rearrangement joins TRBV5-1 to TRBJ2-3, with D hard to call. CDR3 size: 14 residues. With 3 bases removed from V and 0 bases from J, the gap between germline ends came to 8 bases. Germline V CDR1 and CDR2: SGHRS, YFSETQ. This chain's CDR3 is CASSSWESTDTQYF. The CDR3 DNA reads TGCGCCAGCAGCTCATGGGAAAGCACAGATACGCAGTATTTT.